This T cell receptor (beta chain) was sequenced in a study of T cell changes during pregnancy in multiple sclerosis (dated by TCRdb to about 2019). Looking at the study overall: The study examined how the T cell repertoire changed over the course of pregnancy in women with multiple sclerosis.

Library construction relied on the immunoSEQ multiplex PCR assay. The table was pulled from immuneACCESS by TCRdb, which kept in-frame rearrangements only. Such tables lose some clones; where checked, under half of the loss comes from unresolved V genes, and the rest has no known cause. The sample profile shows roughly 93,000 clones; approximately 90% of them were found once. Around 0.93% of the sample lies in the top ten. Trimming takes 4 bases from V and 1 base from J, and the germline ends sit 12 bases apart. Taken from cysteine to phenylalanine, the CDR3 has 16 residues. Just CDR3 DNA is preserved here, 48 bases in frame from base 1. As encoded in the germline V gene, CDR1 is SGHRS while CDR2 is YFSETQ. As to this clone: Its antigen is still unknown. Base qualities were left out, and no much larger clone turns up one base away.

The receptor was isolated from a female donor with multiple sclerosis, enrolled in a pregnancy study. The source was peripheral blood, collected before pregnancy. The rearrangement joined TRBV5-1 to TRBJ2-6, and perhaps TRBD1 as D gene, on 6 matching bases. The encoded CDR3 is CASSLPTGSGANVLTF. The sequenced DNA is TGCGCCAGCAGCCTACCCACAGGGTCTGGGGCCAACGTCCTGACTTTC. The entire variable domain, with the stretches around the CDR3 drawn from the reference TRBV5-1 and TRBJ2-6 proteins, is KAGVTQTPRYLIKTRGQQVTLSCSPISGHRSVSWYQQTPGQGLQFLFEYFSETQRNKGNFPGRFSGRQFSNSRSEMNVSTLELGDSALYLCASSLPTGSGANVLTFGAGSRLTVL.